The 24 T cell receptor beta chains in this list originate from one sample, sequenced in a study of naive and memory T cell subsets. The antigens for these receptors are not known. Two oligonucleotides, mixed equimolar, formed the beta constant-region primer covering TRBC1 and TRBC2. The ligated cDNA underwent four PCR rounds using SP2 and nested alpha and beta constant-region primers. MiXCR was run by TCRdb on the UMI-ligation and nested PCR reads, yielding one entry per CDR3 protein. Counted here are about 100,000 distinct CDR3 sequences, roughly 15% occurring once; the ten biggest clones make up around 3%. Study results and caveats: Especially in CD8 cells, naive repertoires contained a few larger clonotypes, possibly CD45RA-re-expressing memory cells.

Material: naive CD8+ T cells from blood. The receptor source for this set is a human donor in good health.

This clonotype was found many times. The chain couples TRBV7-9 to TRBJ2-1; 9 bases map to TRBD1. Per the germline V gene, CDR1 is SEHNR and CDR2 is FQNEAQ (reference sequence). This CDR3 is 16 amino acids long. The ends lost 4 bases at V and 7 bases at J; junction bases unmatched: 11. The CDR3 is CASSYRDRDRENEQFF. In nucleotides, the CDR3 is TGTGCCAGCAGCTACCGGGACCGGGACAGGGAAAATGAGCAGTTCTTC.

The chain is built from TRBV20-1 and TRBJ2-7; D call uncertain. CDR1 is DFQATT and CDR2 is SNEGSKA in the germline V gene (reference sequence). V was pared by 0 bases and J by 0 bases, with 6 bases between. The CDR3 has 13 amino acids. CDR3 sequence reads: CSARESDSYEQYF. CDR3 nucleotide sequence: TGCAGTGCTAGAGAGAGTGACTCCTACGAGCAGTACTTC.

The genes are TRBV25-1 and TRBJ1-1; 9 bases line up with TRBD1. CDR1 and CDR2 from the germline V gene are MGHDK and SYGVNS. This CDR3 comprises 16 residues. With V trimmed by 1 base and J by 3 bases, 6 bases remained unmatched. In DNA, the CDR3 is TGTGCCAGCAGTGAATTGGGGACAGGGAAGGACACTGAAGCTTTCTTT. Residues: CASSELGTGKDTEAFF.

In its sample, this clonotype was seen many times. The chain employs TRBV9 and TRBJ2-1; TRBD2 aligns across 9 bases. Germline V gives CDR1 SGDLS, CDR2 YYNGEE. Trimming removed 0 bases from V and 2 bases from J; junction bases left unmatched: 9. This CDR3 region has 18 residues. The CDR3 DNA reads TGTGCCAGCAGCGTAGGACCCCTGACTAGCGGCCCCTACAATGAGCAGTTCTTC. Amino acids: CASSVGPLTSGPYNEQFF.

The chain uses TRBV24-1 and TRBJ2-1; 8 bases fit TRBD1. Trimming at V came to 4 bases and at J to 8 bases, leaving 9 bases not matched to a gene. Per the germline V gene, CDR1 is KGHDR and CDR2 is SFDVKD. The CDR3 has 15 amino acids. CDR3 nucleotide sequence: TGTGCCACCAGTGACCCGGACAGGGTAGAGGATGAGCAGTTCTTC. Protein: CATSDPDRVEDEQFF.

This clonotype was counted a few times. This chain joins TRBV10-3 and TRBJ2-5; D is uncertain. Germline lookup yields CDR1 ENHRY and CDR2 SYGVKD. There are 14 residues in the CDR3. The ends were cut back, 2 bases at V and 3 bases at J, with 10 bases in the middle. In nucleotides, the CDR3 is TGTGCCATCAGTGAGGCGATGGGGAAAGAGACCCAGTACTTC. This gives the protein CAISEAMGKETQYF.

The genes are TRBV6-5 and TRBJ2-2; TRBD2 agrees at 8 bases. Germline CDR1 reads MNHEY; CDR2 reads SVGAGI. V lost 2 bases to trimming and J lost 5 bases; unmatched junction nucleotides: 1. The CDR3 consists of 14 residues. CDR3 protein: CASSYGTRTGELFF. CDR3 coding DNA: TGTGCCAGCAGTTACGGGACTAGGACCGGGGAGCTGTTTTTT.

This chain connects TRBV12-3 or TRBV12-4 to TRBJ2-4; D perhaps matches TRBD1 (6 bases). V lost 2 bases and J 0 bases, leaving 20 bases between the germline ends. The length of the CDR3 is 19 residues. Here the CDR3 reads CASSLRYGTPREAKNIQYF. CDR3 bases: TGTGCCAGCAGTTTACGCTATGGGACACCTCGGGAAGCCAAAAACATTCAGTACTTC.

The gene calls are TRBV4-3 and TRBJ1-2; D perhaps matches TRBD1 (6 bases). The CDR3 covers 16 residues. The germline V gene has CDR1 LGHNA and CDR2 YSLEER. Trimming stripped 0 bases from V and 2 bases from J, with 13 bases between. The chain's CDR3 is CASSQEETGRNYGYTF. DNA for the CDR3: TGCGCCAGCAGCCAAGAAGAGACAGGAAGGAACTATGGCTACACCTTC.

This clonotype has more than one count but fewer than ten. The V call is TRBV2, the J call TRBJ2-4; tentative D call: TRBD1 (5 bases). Germline assignment: CDR1 SNHLY and CDR2 FYNNEI. V lost 1 base, J lost 0 bases, and 16 bases lay in between. The CDR3 sequence is 18 residues long. CDR3 bases: TGTGCCAGCAGTGAAGAGGGCTGGCAGGACATAGCCAAAAACATTCAGTACTTC. Encoded protein: CASSEEGWQDIAKNIQYF. Together with reference TRBV2 and TRBJ2-4, the CDR3 gives the full variable domain: EPEVTQTPSHQVTQMGQEVILRCVPISNHLYFYWYRQILGQKVEFLVSFYNNEISEKSEIFDDQFSVERPDGSNFTLKIRSTKLEDSAMYFCASSEEGWQDIAKNIQYFGAGTRLSVL.

In this sample, this clonotype turned up many times. A junction boundary mismatches the germline segment, possibly from a read error. The chain has TRBV4-1 and TRBJ1-1, with D hard to call. This CDR3 has 11 amino acids. The germline CDR1 and CDR2 sequences are MGHRA and YSYEKL. For the CDR3, the DNA is TGCGCCAGCTCCCGGTCCACTGAAGCCTTCTTT. This codes for CASSRSTEAFF.

This sequence joins TRBV30 and TRBJ2-6; tentatively, D is TRBD1 or TRBD2 (5 bases each). Between the trimmed V and J ends, which lost 1 base and 0 bases, there was a span of 16 bases. The germline gives CDR1 GTSNPN, CDR2 SVGIG (reference sequence). The CDR3 has 18 residues. CDR3 DNA: TGTGCCTGGAGTGGAGAGAGGGGCGGTTACTCTGGGGCCAACGTCCTGACTTTC. Translated, it gives CAWSGERGGYSGANVLTF.

This clonotype was seen a handful of times. The CDR3 region is CSAWTGTGEQFF. CDR3 nucleotides: TGCAGCGCCTGGACAGGGACGGGTGAGCAGTTCTTC. The rearrangement links TRBV29-1 to TRBJ2-1, with TRBD1 matching over 8 bases. V was clipped by 7 bases and J by 9 bases; unmatched bases: 8. Germline assignment: CDR1 SQVTM and CDR2 ANQGSEA. The CDR3 is 12 amino acids.

Concerning this clonotype itself: This may come from a read error, since a much larger clone is one base off. The chain carries TRBV6-5 and TRBJ1-1; D is unresolved. V was clipped by 2 bases and J by 10 bases, with 14 bases between them. CDR3 size: 13 residues. Germline values: CDR1 MNHEY, CDR2 SVGAGI. The CDR3 nucleotides are TGTGCCAGCAGTTACGCTGAGGTTGCTGGAGCTTTCTTT. Amino acid sequence: CASSYAEVAGAFF.

The chain has TRBV7-3 and TRBJ2-3, with TRBD1 as a possible D gene (5 bases). Trimming left V 10 bases short and J 1 base short, with 15 bases between. Germline V gene data show CDR1 as SGHTA and CDR2 as FQGTGA. The CDR3 has 14 amino acids. In nucleotides, the CDR3 is TGTGCCACATCGCTTGGGGCTGGCACAGATACGCAGTATTTT. This encodes CATSLGAGTDTQYF.

This rearrangement joins TRBV6-5 to TRBJ2-1, with 8 bases identical to TRBD1. This CDR3 has 16 amino acids. Germline V gives CDR1 MNHEY, CDR2 SVGAGI. J lost 5 bases, V lost 0 bases, and 6 bases had no gene match. The CDR3 is CASSYSTGDGNNEQFF. CDR3 nucleotides: TGTGCCAGCAGTTACTCGACAGGGGACGGTAACAATGAGCAGTTCTTC.

This clonotype was seen a few times. The chain couples TRBV4-3 to TRBJ2-7, with 7 bases fitting TRBD2. This CDR3 has 16 residues. The V and J ends lost 0 bases and 4 bases, in that order; junction bases with no gene match: 9. Germline CDR1 LGHNA, CDR2 YSLEER. Written as DNA, the CDR3 is TGCGCCAGCAGCCAAGATGGGATTGGCGGGGGTTACGAGCAGTACTTC. Encoded protein: CASSQDGIGGGYEQYF.

Points on this clonotype: Germline and junction disagree at one end, which may indicate a read error. The chain uses TRBV4-3 and TRBJ2-6; 7 nucleotides agree with TRBD1. This CDR3 has 16 amino acids. In germline, CDR1 is LGHNA, CDR2 YSLEER. DNA of the CDR3: TGCGCCAGCACCCAAGAGAGGGGGCTTGGGGCCAACGTCCTGACTTTC. It encodes CASTQERGLGANVLTF.

Only a few counts were recorded for this clonotype. The chain employs TRBV27 and TRBJ2-2; 11 bases map to TRBD2. J was trimmed by 4 bases and V by 5 bases; bases with no gene match: 6. This CDR3 has 16 residues. Germline-derived CDR1 and CDR2 are MNHEY and SMNVEV (reference sequence). DNA for the CDR3: TGTGCCAGCAGTATACTAGCGGGAGTCTCCACCGGGGAGCTGTTTTTT. Translation gives CASSILAGVSTGELFF.

There are a few counts of this clonotype. The CDR3 loop is CASSEGQANTGELFF. Written as DNA, the CDR3 is TGTGCCAGCAGTGAGGGGCAGGCCAACACCGGGGAGCTGTTTTTT. The chain has TRBV2 and TRBJ2-2; a possible D gene is TRBD1 (5 bases). The CDR3 spans 15 residues. Trimming took off 3 bases at V and 2 bases at J, with 10 bases between the two ends. Germline lookup yields CDR1 SNHLY and CDR2 FYNNEI.

This clonotype was seen a few times. The chain joins TRBV13 to TRBJ2-7, with D possibly called TRBD1 or TRBD2 (5 bases each). Germline CDR1 reads PRHDT; CDR2 reads FYEKMQ (reference sequence). Trimming removed 3 bases from V and 2 bases from J, with 11 bases in between. The CDR3 has 14 amino acids. DNA for the CDR3: TGTGCCAGCAGCTTCGGGACGGAGACCTACGAGCAGTACTTC. It encodes CASSFGTETYEQYF.

The chain recombines TRBV6-2 or TRBV6-3 with TRBJ2-5; D remains ambiguous. The length of the CDR3 is 9 residues. V was shortened by 8 bases and J by 4 bases, with 2 bases between the two germline ends. The V gene's germline CDR1 is MNHEY and CDR2 SVGEGT. The chain's CDR3 is CASGETQYF. In nucleotides, the CDR3 is TGTGCCAGCGGAGAGACCCAGTACTTC.

This clonotype was observed a single time. Since a much larger clone is just one base distant, this may be a read error. No conserved phenylalanine or tryptophan ends this CDR3, so it is likely a read error. The CDR3 DNA sequence: TGCAGTGCTACCGGGACAGAAGCCTACAATGAGCAGTTCTCC. It specifies CSATGTEAYNEQFS. This chain links TRBV20-1 with TRBJ2-1; 7 bases fit TRBD1. V gave up 4 bases and J gave up 2 bases; unmatched junction bases: 5. Per germline, CDR1 DFQATT and CDR2 SNEGSKA (reference sequence). The CDR3 loop spans 14 amino acids.

This clonotype was observed a few times. The chain combines TRBV27 with TRBJ2-5, with TRBD1 matching 7 bases. The V gene end was trimmed by 8 bases and the J gene end by 3 bases; junction bases not matched to a gene: 3. This CDR3 contains 12 residues. Germline CDR1 is MNHEY and CDR2 is SMNVEV (reference sequence). DNA for the CDR3: TGTGCCAGCCAGGGACAGAAAGAGACCCAGTACTTC. Its protein is CASQGQKETQYF.